Presented here are 13 T cell receptor beta chains from one specimen sequenced in a study of blood T cell repertoires in COVID-19. The repertoire was sequenced with immunoSEQ multiplex PCR; TCRdb's copy has only in-frame clones and lacks some. The table records about 230,000 clones, 70% to 85% of them present only once. Specimen: peripheral blood. These receptors were obtained from a man aged 40-50 years who had recovered from COVID-19.

The chain recombines TRBV7-9 with TRBJ1-1; a possible D gene is TRBD1 (6 bases). Deletions cut 5 bases from V and 5 bases from J, with 9 bases between. Germline lookup yields CDR1 SEHNR and CDR2 FQNEAQ (reference sequence). The CDR3 covers 12 residues. For the CDR3, the DNA is TGTGCCAGCAGCCCCAGGGGTACTGAAGCTTTCTTT. Its protein product is CASSPRGTEAFF. The variable domain in full, with the rest retrieved from reference TRBV7-9 and TRBJ1-1, is DTGVSQNPRHKITKRGQNVTFRCDPISEHNRLYWYRQTLGQGPEFLTYFQNEAQLEKSRLLSDRFSAERPKGSFSTLEIQRTEQGDSAMYLCASSPRGTEAFFGQGTRLTVV.

The V call is TRBV4-3, the J call TRBJ1-4; 7 bases are a match to TRBD1. This CDR3 has 16 amino acids. Germline CDR1 reads LGHNA; CDR2 reads YSLEER. V lost 0 bases, J lost 7 bases, and 8 bases stayed unmatched. This CDR3 is CASSQDRRQGGEKLFF. As DNA, the CDR3 is TGCGCCAGCAGCCAAGATAGGCGACAGGGAGGTGAAAAACTGTTTTTT.

Only a few counts were recorded for this clone. CDR3 sequence reads: CASSLAGGTEAFF. The CDR3, as DNA: TGTGCCAGCAGCTTAGCGGGGGGCACTGAAGCTTTCTTT. This chain connects TRBV11-2 to TRBJ1-1; a weak D match, TRBD1 (5 bases). The CDR3 has 13 residues. The V end lost 1 base, the J end lost 4 bases, and 7 bases lay between the germline ends. Germline-derived CDR1 and CDR2 are SGHAT and FQNNGV.

The chain uses TRBV5-1 and TRBJ2-2, with D tentatively TRBD2 (5 bases). This CDR3 is 17 amino acids long. Trimming removed 0 bases from V and 0 bases from J, with 12 bases in between. CDR1 SGHRS and CDR2 YFSETQ come from the germline V gene. CDR3 region: CASSLAAGSPNTGELFF. The CDR3, as DNA: TGCGCCAGCAGCTTGGCTGCTGGGAGCCCGAACACCGGGGAGCTGTTTTTT.

This clone was found once. The rearrangement links TRBV5-6 to TRBJ2-5; D not certain. The V and J ends lost 4 bases and 5 bases respectively, with 12 bases between them. The CDR3 contains 13 residues. Germline-derived CDR1 and CDR2 are SGHDT and YYEEEE. CDR3 sequence reads: CASSPTTRETQYF. For the CDR3, the DNA is TGTGCCAGCAGCCCGACAACCCGGGAGACCCAGTACTTC.

This chain links TRBV30 with TRBJ2-7; D might be TRBD2 (5 bases). Germline V lookup: CDR1 GTSNPN, CDR2 SVGIG (reference sequence). V shed 6 bases and J shed 4 bases, with 13 bases lying between them. The CDR3 runs 12 residues. The CDR3 protein is CACGLSLYEQYF. The DNA of the CDR3 is TGTGCCTGCGGACTGAGCTTATACGAGCAGTACTTC.

This rearrangement joins TRBV4-3 to TRBJ1-2; the D gene is possibly TRBD1 (6 bases). From germline, CDR1 is LGHNA and CDR2 YSLEER. V lost 0 bases to trimming and J lost 8 bases, with 16 bases between them. This CDR3 is built from 15 residues. The CDR3 DNA follows: TGCGCCAGCAGCCAAGATGCTGGGGGCAAACGGGGCTACACCTTC. This encodes CASSQDAGGKRGYTF.

The chain is built from TRBV30 and TRBJ1-1, with 7 bases identical to TRBD1. The CDR3 has 14 amino acids. J was trimmed by 0 bases and V by 2 bases; bases with no gene match: 3. Germline CDR1 reads GTSNPN; CDR2 reads SVGIG (reference sequence). In nucleotides, the CDR3 is TGTGCCTGGAGTACCGGGACAGTGAACACTGAAGCTTTCTTT. Translating gives CAWSTGTVNTEAFF.

This chain joins TRBV4-3 and TRBJ2-1; 9 positions agree with TRBD2. Germline V gene lookup returns CDR1 LGHNA and CDR2 YSLEER. V was pared by 1 base and J by 3 bases, with 4 bases of the junction left unmatched. CDR3 size: 16 residues. The CDR3 DNA reads as TGCGCCAGCAGCCAAGCTCTAGCGGGGCTCTACAATGAGCAGTTCTTC. This sequence encodes CASSQALAGLYNEQFF.

The chain combines TRBV24-1 with TRBJ2-2; D remains ambiguous. There are 16 residues in the CDR3. V lost 3 bases and J 0 bases, leaving 10 bases between the germline ends. Germline V gives CDR1 KGHDR, CDR2 SFDVKD. The CDR3 region has the DNA TGTGCCACCAGTGATCCCAGGTCCCCGAACACCGGGGAGCTGTTTTTT. Its protein is CATSDPRSPNTGELFF.

This rearrangement joins TRBV5-5 to TRBJ1-2, with TRBD1 matching over 7 bases. Germline-derived CDR1 and CDR2 are SGHKS and YYEKEE (reference sequence). This CDR3 has 14 residues. The V and J ends lost 0 bases and 5 bases, in that order; junction bases with no gene match: 4. CDR3 DNA: TGTGCCAGCAGCTTGGGCCCGACAGGGTATGGCTACACCTTC. Translating it yields CASSLGPTGYGYTF.

The V gene is TRBV18, the J gene TRBJ1-1; maybe TRBD1 (5 bases). The ends were cut back, 3 bases at V and 3 bases at J, with 14 bases in the middle. CDR1 and CDR2 (germline): KGHSH, LQKENI. The CDR3 totals 15 residues. CDR3 amino acids: CASSPLRQRDTEAFF. DNA for the CDR3: TGTGCCAGCTCACCGCTTAGACAGAGAGACACTGAAGCTTTCTTT.

The rearrangement links TRBV2 to TRBJ1-2, with D unclear. V lost 3 bases, J lost 10 bases, and 15 bases lay in between. This CDR3 has 13 residues. The V gene's germline CDR1 is SNHLY and CDR2 FYNNEI. CDR3 sequence (DNA): TGTGCCAGCAGTGAGGCGGTCCAAGTTGACTACACCTTC. Translated: CASSEAVQVDYTF.